This TCR beta chain was sequenced during a study of early stage breast cancer tumors. Germline V gene sequence: CDR1 SGHVS, CDR2 FNYEAQ. V shed 2 bases and J 3 bases; nucleotides not matched to a gene: 0. The CDR3 runs 13 residues. Sequencing used immunoSEQ multiplex PCR; TCRdb keeps in-frame clones, though not all of them. The profile shows about 70,000 clones, 65% to 85% of them singletons. The sequenced sample consisted of blood. V usage is TRBV7-6 and J usage is TRBJ1-1; 7 bases line up with TRBD1. This TCR was sampled from a person aged 35-55 years with breast cancer. The CDR3 nucleotides are TGTGCCAGCAGCTTAACAGGGGACACTGAAGCTTTCTTT. Its protein is CASSLTGDTEAFF.